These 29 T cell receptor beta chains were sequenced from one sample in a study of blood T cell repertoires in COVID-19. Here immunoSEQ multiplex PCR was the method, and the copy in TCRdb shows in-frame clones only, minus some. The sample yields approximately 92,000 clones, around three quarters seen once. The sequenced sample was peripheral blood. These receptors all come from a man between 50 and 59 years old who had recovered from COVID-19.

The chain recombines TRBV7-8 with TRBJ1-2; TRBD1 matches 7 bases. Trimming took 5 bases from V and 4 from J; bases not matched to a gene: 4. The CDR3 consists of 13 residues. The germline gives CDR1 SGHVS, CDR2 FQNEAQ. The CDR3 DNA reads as TGTGCCAGCAGCCCCGCAGGGGGCTATGGCTACACCTTC. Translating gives CASSPAGGYGYTF. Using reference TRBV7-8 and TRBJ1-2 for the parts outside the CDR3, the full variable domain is GAGVSQSPRYKVAKRGQDVALRCDPISGHVSLFWYQQALGQGPEFLTYFQNEAQLDKSGLPSDRFFAERPEGSVSTLKIQRTQQEDSAVYLCASSPAGGYGYTFGSGTRLTVV.

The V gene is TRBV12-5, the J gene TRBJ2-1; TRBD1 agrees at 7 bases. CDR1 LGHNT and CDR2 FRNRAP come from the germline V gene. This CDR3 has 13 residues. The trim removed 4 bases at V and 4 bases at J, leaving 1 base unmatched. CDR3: CASGWGQYNEQFF. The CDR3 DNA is TGTGCTAGTGGTTGGGGACAGTACAATGAGCAGTTCTTC.

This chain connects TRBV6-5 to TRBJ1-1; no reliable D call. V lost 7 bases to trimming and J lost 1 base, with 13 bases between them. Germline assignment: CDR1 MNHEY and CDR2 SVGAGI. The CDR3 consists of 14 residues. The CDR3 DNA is TGTGCCAGCACCCGGGTCCCAGAGAACACTGAAGCTTTCTTT. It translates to CASTRVPENTEAFF.

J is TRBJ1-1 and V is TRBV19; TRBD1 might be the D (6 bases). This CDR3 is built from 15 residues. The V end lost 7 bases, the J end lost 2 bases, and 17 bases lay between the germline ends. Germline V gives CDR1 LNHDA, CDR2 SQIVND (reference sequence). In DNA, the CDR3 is TGTGCCAGTACCCCGGCGGGGGGCCTTAACACTGAAGCTTTCTTT. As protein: CASTPAGGLNTEAFF.

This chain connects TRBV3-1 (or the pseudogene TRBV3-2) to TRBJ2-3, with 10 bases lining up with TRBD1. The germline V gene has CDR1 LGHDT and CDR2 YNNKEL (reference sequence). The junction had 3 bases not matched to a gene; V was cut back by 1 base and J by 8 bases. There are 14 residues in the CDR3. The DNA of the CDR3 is TGTGCCAGCAGCCAAGGACAGGGGGCAACTACGCAGTATTTT. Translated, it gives CASSQGQGATTQYF.

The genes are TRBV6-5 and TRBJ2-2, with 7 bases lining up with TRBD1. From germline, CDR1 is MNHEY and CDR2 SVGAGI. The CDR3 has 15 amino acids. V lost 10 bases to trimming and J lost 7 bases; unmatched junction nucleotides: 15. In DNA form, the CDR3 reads TGTGCCATCCAAGAGCTAGGGGGCAGCGGCGGGGAGCTGTTTTTT. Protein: CAIQELGGSGGELFF.

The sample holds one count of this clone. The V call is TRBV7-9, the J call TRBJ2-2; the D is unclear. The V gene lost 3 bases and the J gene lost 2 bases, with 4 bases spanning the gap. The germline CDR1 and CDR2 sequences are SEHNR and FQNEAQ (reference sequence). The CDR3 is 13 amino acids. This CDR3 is CASSFTNTGELFF. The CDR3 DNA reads TGTGCCAGCAGCTTTACAAACACCGGGGAGCTGTTTTTT.

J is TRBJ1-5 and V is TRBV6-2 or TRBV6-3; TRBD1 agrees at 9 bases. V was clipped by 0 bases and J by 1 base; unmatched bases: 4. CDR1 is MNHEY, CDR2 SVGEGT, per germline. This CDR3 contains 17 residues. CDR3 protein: CASSYSKQGASNQPQHF. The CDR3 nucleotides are TGTGCCAGCAGTTACTCTAAACAGGGGGCAAGCAATCAGCCCCAGCATTTT.

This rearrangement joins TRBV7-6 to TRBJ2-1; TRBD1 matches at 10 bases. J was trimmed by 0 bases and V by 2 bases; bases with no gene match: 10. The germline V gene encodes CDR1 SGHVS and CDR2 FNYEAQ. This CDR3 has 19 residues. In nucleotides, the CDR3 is TGTGCCAGCAGCTTACCCCAGGACAGGGGGGACGGCTCCTACAATGAGCAGTTCTTC. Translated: CASSLPQDRGDGSYNEQFF.

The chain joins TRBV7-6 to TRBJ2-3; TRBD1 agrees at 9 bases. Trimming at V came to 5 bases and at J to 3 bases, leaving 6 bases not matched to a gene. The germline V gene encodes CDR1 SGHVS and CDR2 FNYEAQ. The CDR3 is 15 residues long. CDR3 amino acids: CASSPNRGLTDTQYF. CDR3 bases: TGTGCCAGCAGCCCAAACAGGGGGCTAACAGATACGCAGTATTTT.

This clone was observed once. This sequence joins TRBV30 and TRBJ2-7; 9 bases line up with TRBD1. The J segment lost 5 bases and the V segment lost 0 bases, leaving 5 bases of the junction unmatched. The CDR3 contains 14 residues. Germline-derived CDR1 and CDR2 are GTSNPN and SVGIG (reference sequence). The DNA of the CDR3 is TGTGCCTGGAGTGTAGGGACAGGGCCCCACGAGCAGTACTTC. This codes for CAWSVGTGPHEQYF. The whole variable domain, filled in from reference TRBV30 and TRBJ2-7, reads SQTIHQWPATLVQPVGSPLSLECTVEGTSNPNLYWYRQAAGRGLQLLFYSVGIGQISSEVPQNLSASRPQDRQFILSSKKLLLSDSGFYLCAWSVGTGPHEQYFGPGTRLTVT.

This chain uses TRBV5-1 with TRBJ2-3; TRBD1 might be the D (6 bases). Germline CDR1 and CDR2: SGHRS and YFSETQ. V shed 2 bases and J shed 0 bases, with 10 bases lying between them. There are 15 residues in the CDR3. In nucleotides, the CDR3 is TGCGCCAGCAGCTTTACAGGGAGAAGCACAGATACGCAGTATTTT. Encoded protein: CASSFTGRSTDTQYF.

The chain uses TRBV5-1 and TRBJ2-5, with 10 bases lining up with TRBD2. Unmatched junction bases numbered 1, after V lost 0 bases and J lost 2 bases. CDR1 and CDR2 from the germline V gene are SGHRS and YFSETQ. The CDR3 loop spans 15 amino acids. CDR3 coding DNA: TGCGCCAGCAGCTTGGTGGGACTAGCGCAAGAGACCCAGTACTTC. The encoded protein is CASSLVGLAQETQYF.

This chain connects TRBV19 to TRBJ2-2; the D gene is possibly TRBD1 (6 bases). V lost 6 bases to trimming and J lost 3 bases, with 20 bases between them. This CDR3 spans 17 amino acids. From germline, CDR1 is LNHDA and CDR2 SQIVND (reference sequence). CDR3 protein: CASSRVGPRGHTGELFF. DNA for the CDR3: TGTGCCAGTAGCAGGGTGGGCCCCAGGGGACACACCGGGGAGCTGTTTTTT.

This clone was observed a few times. The CDR3 DNA reads as TGTGCCAGCAGCAAAGGCGGTAGCCCTAGCAATCAGCCCCAGCATTTT. It specifies CASSKGGSPSNQPQHF. The chain combines TRBV21-1 with TRBJ1-5. TRBV21-1 is a recognized pseudogene. There are 16 residues in the CDR3.

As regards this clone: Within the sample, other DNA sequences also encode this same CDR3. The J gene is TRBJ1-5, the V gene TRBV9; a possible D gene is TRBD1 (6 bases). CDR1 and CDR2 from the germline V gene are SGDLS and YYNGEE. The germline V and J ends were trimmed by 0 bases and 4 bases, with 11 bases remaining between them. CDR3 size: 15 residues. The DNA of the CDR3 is TGTGCCAGCAGCGTAGACGGGACAAGAAATCAGCCCCAGCATTTT. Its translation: CASSVDGTRNQPQHF.

The CDR3 loop is CASSPTYAGSYGYTF. The DNA for the CDR3 is TGCGCCAGCAGCCCAACTTATGCAGGGTCCTATGGCTACACCTTC. The genes are TRBV5-1 and TRBJ1-2; TRBD1 is a possible D gene (5 bases). CDR3 length: 15 amino acids. Germline lookup yields CDR1 SGHRS and CDR2 YFSETQ. Trimming removed 4 bases at V and 4 bases at J, with 17 bases between.

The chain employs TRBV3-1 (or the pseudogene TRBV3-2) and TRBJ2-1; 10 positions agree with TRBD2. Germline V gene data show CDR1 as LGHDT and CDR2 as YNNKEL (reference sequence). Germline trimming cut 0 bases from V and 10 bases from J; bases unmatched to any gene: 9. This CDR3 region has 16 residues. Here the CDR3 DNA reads TGTGCCAGCAGCCAAGATCGGCTAGCGGGAGCCAGAGAGCAGTTCTTC. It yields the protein CASSQDRLAGAREQFF.

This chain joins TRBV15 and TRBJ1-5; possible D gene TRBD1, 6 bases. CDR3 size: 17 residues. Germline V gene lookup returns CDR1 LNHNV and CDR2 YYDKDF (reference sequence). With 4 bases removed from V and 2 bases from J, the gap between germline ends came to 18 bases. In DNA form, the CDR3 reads TGTGCCACCAGCAAAGATGGGACATCGAGGGGCAATCAGCCCCAGCATTTT. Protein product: CATSKDGTSRGNQPQHF.

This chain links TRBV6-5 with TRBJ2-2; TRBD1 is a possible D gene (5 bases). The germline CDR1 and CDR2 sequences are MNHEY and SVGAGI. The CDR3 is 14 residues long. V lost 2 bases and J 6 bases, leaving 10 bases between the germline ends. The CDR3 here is CASSYRQGAGELFF. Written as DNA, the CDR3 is TGTGCCAGCAGTTACAGGCAGGGCGCCGGGGAGCTGTTTTTT.

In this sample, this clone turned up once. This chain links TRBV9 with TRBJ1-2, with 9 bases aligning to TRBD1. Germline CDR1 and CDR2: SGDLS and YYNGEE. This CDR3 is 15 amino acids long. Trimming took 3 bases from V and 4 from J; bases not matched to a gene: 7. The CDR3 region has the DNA TGTGCCAGCAGCGCCTCCGGACAGGGGACCTATGGCTACACCTTC. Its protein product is CASSASGQGTYGYTF.

CDR3 bases: TGTGCCAGCAGCTCTGGGGGGAGGTACAATGAGCAGTTCTTC. This codes for CASSSGGRYNEQFF. The chain combines TRBV7-3 with TRBJ2-1, with D perhaps TRBD2 (6 bases). The CDR3 extends over 14 amino acids. Trimming left V 4 bases short and J 4 bases short, with 11 bases between. Germline CDR1 SGHTA, CDR2 FQGTGA.

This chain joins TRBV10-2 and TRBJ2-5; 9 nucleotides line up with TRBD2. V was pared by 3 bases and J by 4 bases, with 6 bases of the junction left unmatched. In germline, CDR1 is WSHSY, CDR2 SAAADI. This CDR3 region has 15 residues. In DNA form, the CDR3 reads TGCGCCAGCAGTGATGGGCTAGCGGGAAGAGAGACCCAGTACTTC. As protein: CASSDGLAGRETQYF.

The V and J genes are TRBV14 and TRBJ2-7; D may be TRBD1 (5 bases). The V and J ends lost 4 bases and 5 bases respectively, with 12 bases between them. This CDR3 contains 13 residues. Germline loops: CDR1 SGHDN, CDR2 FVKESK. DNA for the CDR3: TGTGCCAGCAGCCGAAGGGGCACGAACGAGCAGTACTTC. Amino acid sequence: CASSRRGTNEQYF.

The CDR3 here is CASSLGGAGNTEAFF. Here the CDR3 DNA reads TGTGCCAGCAGCTTAGGGGGGGCCGGGAACACTGAAGCTTTCTTT. V and J are TRBV5-5 and TRBJ1-1, with D possibly matching TRBD1 (6 bases). Germline values: CDR1 SGHKS, CDR2 YYEKEE (reference sequence). CDR3 size: 15 residues. V lost 2 bases and J lost 1, with 12 bases in between. Together with reference TRBV5-5 and TRBJ1-1, the CDR3 gives the full variable domain: DAGVTQSPTHLIKTRGQQVTLRCSPISGHKSVSWYQQVLGQGPQFIFQYYEKEERGRGNFPDRFSARQFPNYSSELNVNALLLGDSALYLCASSLGGAGNTEAFFGQGTRLTVV.

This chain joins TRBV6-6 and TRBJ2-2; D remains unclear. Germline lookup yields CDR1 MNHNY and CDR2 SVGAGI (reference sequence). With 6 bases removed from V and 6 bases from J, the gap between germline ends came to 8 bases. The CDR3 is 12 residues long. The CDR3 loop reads CASSSNSGELFF. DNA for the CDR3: TGTGCCAGCAGCTCTAACTCCGGGGAGCTGTTTTTT.

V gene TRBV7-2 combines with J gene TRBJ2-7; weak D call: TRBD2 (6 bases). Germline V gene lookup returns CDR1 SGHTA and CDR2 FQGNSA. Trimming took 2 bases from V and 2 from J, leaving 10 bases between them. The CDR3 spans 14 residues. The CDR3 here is CASSLIGGTYEQYF. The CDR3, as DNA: TGTGCCAGCAGCTTAATCGGAGGGACCTACGAGCAGTACTTC. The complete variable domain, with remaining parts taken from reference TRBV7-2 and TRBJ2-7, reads GAGVSQSPSNKVTEKGKDVELRCDPISGHTALYWYRQSLGQGLEFLIYFQGNSAPDKSGLPSDRFSAERTGGSVSTLTIQRTQQEDSAVYLCASSLIGGTYEQYFGPGTRLTVT.

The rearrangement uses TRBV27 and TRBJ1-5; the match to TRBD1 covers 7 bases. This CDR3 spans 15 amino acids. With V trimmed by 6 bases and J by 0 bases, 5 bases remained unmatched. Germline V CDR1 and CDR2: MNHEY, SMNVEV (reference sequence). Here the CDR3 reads CASRTTGNSNQPQHF. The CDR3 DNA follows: TGTGCCAGCAGGACGACAGGGAATAGCAATCAGCCCCAGCATTTT.

Written as DNA, the CDR3 is TGTGCCTGGAGTGGTGGGACAGGGGGATTGGAAACCTTC. It encodes CAWSGGTGGLETF. The rearrangement uses TRBV30 and TRBJ1-2; 11 nucleotides line up with TRBD1. There are 13 residues in the CDR3. V was clipped by 1 base and J by 14 bases; unmatched bases: 9. Germline V gives CDR1 GTSNPN, CDR2 SVGIG (reference sequence).